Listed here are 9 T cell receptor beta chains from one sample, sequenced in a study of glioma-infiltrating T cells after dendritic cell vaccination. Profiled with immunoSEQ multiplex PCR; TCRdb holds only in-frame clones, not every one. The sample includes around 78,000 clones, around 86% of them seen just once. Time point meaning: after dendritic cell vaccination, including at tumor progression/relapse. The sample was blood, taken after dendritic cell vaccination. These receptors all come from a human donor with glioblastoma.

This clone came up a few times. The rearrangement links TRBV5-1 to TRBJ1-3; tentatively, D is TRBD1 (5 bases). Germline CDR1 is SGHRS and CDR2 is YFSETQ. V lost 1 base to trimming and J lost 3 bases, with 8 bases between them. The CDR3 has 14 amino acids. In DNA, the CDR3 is TGCGCCAGCAGCTTGTGGCAGGGTGGAAACACCATATATTTT. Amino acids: CASSLWQGGNTIYF.

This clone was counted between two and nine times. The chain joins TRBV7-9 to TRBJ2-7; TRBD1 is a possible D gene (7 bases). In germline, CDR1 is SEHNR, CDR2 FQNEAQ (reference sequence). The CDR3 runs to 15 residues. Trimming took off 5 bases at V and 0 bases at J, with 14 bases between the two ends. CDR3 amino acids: CASSGGTVSSYEQYF. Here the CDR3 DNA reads TGTGCCAGCAGCGGGGGGACAGTTAGCTCCTACGAGCAGTACTTC.

CDR3: CASSSLTSGKPSSYNEQFF. The CDR3 region has the DNA TGCGCCAGCAGCTCATTAACTAGCGGGAAACCCAGCTCCTACAATGAGCAGTTCTTC. The rearrangement uses TRBV5-1 and TRBJ2-1, with 10 bases lining up with TRBD2. This CDR3 contains 19 residues. The ends lost 3 bases at V and 0 bases at J; junction bases unmatched: 12. Germline values: CDR1 SGHRS, CDR2 YFSETQ.

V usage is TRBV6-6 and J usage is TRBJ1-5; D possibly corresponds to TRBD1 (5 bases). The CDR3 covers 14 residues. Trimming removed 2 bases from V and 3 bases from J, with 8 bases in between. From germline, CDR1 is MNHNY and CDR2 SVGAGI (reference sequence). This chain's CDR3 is CASSYKTDNQPQHF. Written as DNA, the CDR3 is TGTGCCAGCAGTTACAAGACAGACAATCAGCCCCAGCATTTT.

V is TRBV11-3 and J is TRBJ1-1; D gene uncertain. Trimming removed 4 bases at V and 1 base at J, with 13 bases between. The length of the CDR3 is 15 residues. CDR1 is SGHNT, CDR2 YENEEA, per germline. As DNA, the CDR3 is TGTGCCAGCAGCTCTGTCGAGGCGTGGAACACTGAAGCTTTCTTT. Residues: CASSSVEAWNTEAFF.

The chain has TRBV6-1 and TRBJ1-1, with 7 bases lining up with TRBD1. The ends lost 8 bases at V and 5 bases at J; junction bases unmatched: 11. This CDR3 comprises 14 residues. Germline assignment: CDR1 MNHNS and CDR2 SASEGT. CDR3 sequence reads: CASLEGGGWTEAFF. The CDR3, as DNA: TGTGCCAGCCTGGAAGGGGGCGGGTGGACTGAAGCTTTCTTT.

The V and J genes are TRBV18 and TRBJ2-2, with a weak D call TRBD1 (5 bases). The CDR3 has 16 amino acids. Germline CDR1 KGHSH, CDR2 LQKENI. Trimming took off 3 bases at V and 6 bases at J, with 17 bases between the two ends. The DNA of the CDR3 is TGTGCCAGCTCACCCCTCTCCGTAGGGGCCGCCGGGGAGCTGTTTTTT. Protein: CASSPLSVGAAGELFF.

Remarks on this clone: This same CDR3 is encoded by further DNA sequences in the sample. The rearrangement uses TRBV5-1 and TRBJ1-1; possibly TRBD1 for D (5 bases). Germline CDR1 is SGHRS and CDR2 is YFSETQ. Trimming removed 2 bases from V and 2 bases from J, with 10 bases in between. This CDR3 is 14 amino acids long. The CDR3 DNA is TGCGCCAGCAGCTTACAAACAGGAAACACTGAAGCTTTCTTT. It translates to CASSLQTGNTEAFF.

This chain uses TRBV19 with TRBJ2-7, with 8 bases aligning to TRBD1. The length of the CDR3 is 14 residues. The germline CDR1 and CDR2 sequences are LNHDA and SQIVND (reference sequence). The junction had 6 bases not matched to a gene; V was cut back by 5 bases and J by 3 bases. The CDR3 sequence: CASSPGTGIYEQYF. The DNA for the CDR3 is TGTGCCAGTAGTCCGGGGACAGGTATCTACGAGCAGTACTTC. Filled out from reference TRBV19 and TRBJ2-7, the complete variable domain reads DGGITQSPKYLFRKEGQNVTLSCEQNLNHDAMYWYRQDPGQGLRLIYYSQIVNDFQKGDIAEGYSVSREKKESFPLTVTSAQKNPTAFYLCASSPGTGIYEQYFGPGTRLTVT.